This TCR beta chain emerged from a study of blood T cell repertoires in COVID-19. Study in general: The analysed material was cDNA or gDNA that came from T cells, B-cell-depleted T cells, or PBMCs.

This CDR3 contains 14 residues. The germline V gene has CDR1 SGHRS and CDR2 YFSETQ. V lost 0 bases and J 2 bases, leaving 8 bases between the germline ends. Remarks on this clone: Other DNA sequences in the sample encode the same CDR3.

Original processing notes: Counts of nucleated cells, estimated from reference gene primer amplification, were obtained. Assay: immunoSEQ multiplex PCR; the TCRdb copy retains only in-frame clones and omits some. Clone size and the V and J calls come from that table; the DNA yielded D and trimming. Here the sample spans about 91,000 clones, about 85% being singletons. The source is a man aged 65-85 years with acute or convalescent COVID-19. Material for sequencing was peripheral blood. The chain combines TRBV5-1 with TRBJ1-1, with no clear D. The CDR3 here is CASSLGGGNTEAFF. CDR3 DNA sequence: TGCGCCAGCAGCTTGGGGGGAGGCAACACTGAAGCTTTCTTT.